One sample yielded the 24 T cell receptor beta chains listed below, sequenced in a study of T-cell memory formation after mild COVID-19. Using its own MiXCR run on the 5' RACE reads, TCRdb lists one record per CDR3 protein. Among about 200,000 distinct CDR3 sequences listed, around 17% were seen once. Sequencing used PBMCs or a T cell subset sorted from them (not recorded which). The receptor source for this set is an adult woman who had mild COVID-19 (a few samples of this study predate the infection). Cell type and time point are not known.

J is TRBJ2-2 and V is TRBV7-9; D might be TRBD1 (6 bases). V was pared by 2 bases and J by 7 bases, with 8 bases between. Germline V gene lookup returns CDR1 SEHNR and CDR2 FQNEAQ (reference sequence). The length of the CDR3 is 13 residues. This chain's CDR3 is CASSLQGFGELFF. The CDR3, as DNA: TGTGCCAGCAGCTTACAGGGGTTCGGGGAGCTGTTTTTT. The whole variable domain, remainder taken from reference TRBV7-9 and TRBJ2-2, is DTGVSQNPRHKITKRGQNVTFRCDPISEHNRLYWYRQTLGQGPEFLTYFQNEAQLEKSRLLSDRFSAERPKGSFSTLEIQRTEQGDSAMYLCASSLQGFGELFFGEGSRLTVL.

V usage is TRBV2 and J usage is TRBJ1-3; TRBD1 is a possible D gene (5 bases). Per the germline V gene, CDR1 is SNHLY and CDR2 is FYNNEI. Trimming shortened V by 8 bases and J by 2 bases, and 16 bases separated the two germline ends. The CDR3 loop spans 15 amino acids. The CDR3 sequence is CASEVTDWAGNTIYF. CDR3 DNA sequence: TGTGCCAGCGAAGTGACAGACTGGGCTGGAAACACCATATATTTT. The full variable domain, in which reference TRBV2 and TRBJ1-3 provide the parts outside the CDR3, is EPEVTQTPSHQVTQMGQEVILRCVPISNHLYFYWYRQILGQKVEFLVSFYNNEISEKSEIFDDQFSVERPDGSNFTLKIRSTKLEDSAMYFCASEVTDWAGNTIYFGEGSWLTVV.

This chain joins TRBV20-1 and TRBJ2-5, with a tentative D call TRBD2 (6 bases). This CDR3 region has 16 residues. The germline CDR1 and CDR2 sequences are DFQATT and SNEGSKA (reference sequence). The V gene lost 0 bases and the J gene lost 1 base, with 15 bases spanning the gap. The CDR3: CSARDAGGAFQETQYF. The CDR3 DNA follows: TGCAGTGCTAGAGATGCTGGCGGGGCGTTCCAAGAGACCCAGTACTTC.

This clonotype was seen a few times. This chain joins TRBV6-5 and TRBJ2-1; 8 bases agree with TRBD2. This CDR3 contains 19 residues. In germline, CDR1 is MNHEY, CDR2 SVGAGI. V lost 0 bases, J lost 0 bases, and 10 bases stayed unmatched. The CDR3 here is CASSYSSGVAGSSYNEQFF. CDR3 DNA sequence: TGTGCCAGCAGTTACTCGTCGGGGGTAGCGGGAAGCTCCTACAATGAGCAGTTCTTC.

This chain connects TRBV6-6 to TRBJ2-1, with 8 bases that match TRBD2. The junction had 2 bases not matched to a gene; V was cut back by 2 bases and J by 2 bases. Germline lookup yields CDR1 MNHNY and CDR2 SVGAGI (reference sequence). CDR3 length equals 15 residues. The CDR3 loop reads CASSYGGGTYNEQFF. In DNA, the CDR3 is TGTGCCAGCAGTTACGGCGGGGGGACCTACAATGAGCAGTTCTTC.

The chain is built from TRBV7-9 and TRBJ1-5, with D possibly matching TRBD1 (5 bases). V shed 3 bases and J shed 2 bases, with 14 bases lying between them. The CDR3 consists of 16 residues. In germline, CDR1 is SEHNR, CDR2 FQNEAQ (reference sequence). The CDR3 coding sequence is TGTGCCAGCAGCTTCCTAGGGGTAGGGGGCAATCAGCCCCAGCATTTT. Translating it yields CASSFLGVGGNQPQHF.

This clonotype occurred many times. The chain couples TRBV2 to TRBJ1-2; tentatively, D is TRBD1 (5 bases). Trimming stripped 4 bases from V and 8 bases from J, with 14 bases between. The CDR3 sequence is 13 residues long. Germline V gives CDR1 SNHLY, CDR2 FYNNEI. This CDR3 reads CASSGQGLGGYTF. The CDR3, as DNA: TGTGCCAGCAGTGGGCAGGGTTTGGGAGGCTACACCTTC. Based on the CDR3 plus reference TRBV2 and TRBJ1-2, the full variable domain is EPEVTQTPSHQVTQMGQEVILRCVPISNHLYFYWYRQILGQKVEFLVSFYNNEISEKSEIFDDQFSVERPDGSNFTLKIRSTKLEDSAMYFCASSGQGLGGYTFGSGTRLTVV.

The chain carries TRBV9 and TRBJ1-6, with D tentatively TRBD1 (5 bases). This CDR3 has 17 residues. Germline CDR1 reads SGDLS; CDR2 reads YYNGEE. Trimming took off 0 bases at V and 5 bases at J, with 15 bases between the two ends. The CDR3 nucleotides read TGTGCCAGCAGCGTAGATCGGGGGTCGACCGATAATTCACCCCTCCACTTT. Translation gives CASSVDRGSTDNSPLHF. The whole variable domain, filled in from reference TRBV9 and TRBJ1-6, reads DSGVTQTPKHLITATGQRVTLRCSPRSGDLSVYWYQQSLDQGLQFLIQYYNGEERAKGNILERFSAQQFPDLHSELNLSSLELGDSALYFCASSVDRGSTDNSPLHFGNGTRLTVT.

This clonotype appeared a few times. The rearrangement links TRBV24-1 to TRBJ2-1; perhaps TRBD2 as D (5 bases). Trimming left V 0 bases short and J 13 bases short, with 15 bases between. This CDR3 is built from 14 residues. Germline CDR1 KGHDR, CDR2 SFDVKD. The CDR3 here is CATSDLSGRQGQFF. The CDR3 bases are TGTGCCACCAGTGATTTGAGCGGAAGACAAGGACAGTTCTTC.

The chain couples TRBV10-3 to TRBJ1-1; D not certain. CDR3 length equals 15 residues. Between the trimmed V and J ends, which lost 10 bases and 0 bases, there was a span of 18 bases. The germline CDR1 and CDR2 sequences are ENHRY and SYGVKD. CDR3 sequence: CANKPDLGMNTEAFF. The CDR3 DNA follows: TGTGCCAACAAACCTGACCTGGGGATGAACACTGAAGCTTTCTTT.

This clonotype was detected only a few times. This rearrangement joins TRBV11-3 to TRBJ2-5, with TRBD1 identical over 8 bases. Germline CDR1 is SGHNT and CDR2 is YENEEA. After removal of 5 bases from V and 5 bases from J, the junction contained 13 bases not matched to a gene. The CDR3 covers 16 residues. CDR3 region: CASSQRRGQGRETQYF. Written as DNA, the CDR3 is TGTGCCAGCAGCCAACGCCGAGGACAGGGCAGGGAGACCCAGTACTTC.

For the CDR3, the DNA is TGCGCCAGCAGCTTGGACGGGAGCCGGTCCTACGAGCAGTACTTC. Amino acids: CASSLDGSRSYEQYF. This chain links TRBV5-1 with TRBJ2-7; tentatively, D is TRBD2 (6 bases). The CDR3 has 15 amino acids. Looked up from germline, CDR1 is SGHRS and CDR2 is YFSETQ. Trimming removed 0 bases at V and 1 base at J, with 11 bases between.

This rearrangement joins TRBV7-9 to TRBJ2-5, with TRBD2 matching over 7 bases. V lost 6 bases, J lost 7 bases, and 8 bases stayed unmatched. CDR1 is SEHNR and CDR2 is FQNEAQ in the germline V gene (reference sequence). This CDR3 contains 13 residues. The CDR3, as DNA: TGTGCCAGCAGTACCGCTAGCGGATTGACCCAGTACTTC. It translates to CASSTASGLTQYF.

The V gene is TRBV21-1, the J gene TRBJ2-7. TRBV21-1 represents a pseudogene. This CDR3 has 12 amino acids. The CDR3 nucleotides are TGTGCCAGCAGCAAAGGCCACGACGAGCAGTACTTC. Its translation is CASSKGHDEQYF.

This clonotype was seen at least ten times. V is TRBV5-1 and J is TRBJ2-3; 10 bases agree with TRBD2. Germline values: CDR1 SGHRS, CDR2 YFSETQ. The junction had 2 bases not matched to a gene; V was cut back by 2 bases and J by 2 bases. This CDR3 contains 15 residues. CDR3 nucleotide sequence: TGCGCCAGCAGCTTCCTAGCGGGGGACACAGATACGCAGTATTTT. It codes for CASSFLAGDTDTQYF. Full variable domain (remainder filled in from reference TRBV5-1 and TRBJ2-3): KAGVTQTPRYLIKTRGQQVTLSCSPISGHRSVSWYQQTPGQGLQFLFEYFSETQRNKGNFPGRFSGRQFSNSRSEMNVSTLELGDSALYLCASSFLAGDTDTQYFGPGTRLTVL.

This clonotype was seen a handful of times. This rearrangement joins TRBV12-3 or TRBV12-4 to TRBJ2-7; D perhaps matches TRBD1 (5 bases). Trimming took off 11 bases at V and 4 bases at J, with 12 bases between the two ends. This CDR3 comprises 11 residues. The chain's CDR3 is CASPKGYEQYF. In DNA, the CDR3 is TGTGCCTCCCCGAAGGGGTACGAGCAGTACTTC.

The V and J genes are TRBV5-1 and TRBJ2-4; 9 nucleotides align to TRBD1. The germline V gene encodes CDR1 SGHRS and CDR2 YFSETQ. This CDR3 contains 18 residues. The J segment lost 1 base and the V segment lost 4 bases, leaving 12 bases of the junction unmatched. In nucleotides, the CDR3 is TGCGCCAGCAGCCTAGAGCCCTGGGACAGGGAGGCCAAAAACATTCAGTACTTC. Protein product: CASSLEPWDREAKNIQYF.

The sample holds a few counts of this clonotype. The chain's CDR3 is CASSQPDSRNTIYF. In nucleotides, the CDR3 is TGCGCCAGCAGCCAACCGGACAGCCGAAACACCATATATTTT. The chain combines TRBV4-3 with TRBJ1-3; possibly TRBD1 for D (6 bases). Germline loops: CDR1 LGHNA, CDR2 YSLEER. The CDR3 has 14 amino acids. V was shortened by 2 bases and J by 5 bases, with 10 bases between the two germline ends.

The sample holds a few counts of this clonotype. The chain has TRBV27 and TRBJ2-6, with a possible D match to TRBD1 (5 bases). The V gene lost 6 bases and the J gene lost 2 bases, with 11 bases spanning the gap. CDR3 length equals 15 residues. Germline lookup yields CDR1 MNHEY and CDR2 SMNVEV (reference sequence). The CDR3: CASRAVRAGANVLTF. In DNA, the CDR3 is TGTGCCAGCAGGGCAGTCAGGGCTGGGGCCAACGTCCTGACTTTC.

This clonotype was detected only a few times. The rearrangement joins TRBV7-2 to TRBJ2-2; D is unclear. CDR1 is SGHTA, CDR2 FQGNSA, per germline. Trimming took off 4 bases at V and 4 bases at J, with 16 bases between the two ends. This CDR3 contains 16 residues. The CDR3 loop is CASSSPYAVGTGELFF. CDR3 DNA: TGTGCCAGCAGCTCTCCTTACGCTGTGGGCACCGGGGAGCTGTTTTTT.

This clonotype has a handful of counts. The chain combines TRBV6-5 with TRBJ2-7; 7 bases align to TRBD1. CDR3 length: 13 residues. Per germline, CDR1 MNHEY and CDR2 SVGAGI. The ends lost 6 bases at V and 5 bases at J; junction bases unmatched: 7. The CDR3 here is CASSPTGPNEQYF. The CDR3, as DNA: TGTGCCAGCAGCCCGACAGGGCCTAACGAGCAGTACTTC.

The V gene is TRBV4-1, the J gene TRBJ2-3, with TRBD1 matching 8 bases. V trimming: 1 base; J trimming: 2 bases; junction bases outside the gene matches: 5. Germline CDR1 and CDR2: MGHRA and YSYEKL. There are 16 residues in the CDR3. CDR3 bases: TGCGCCAGCAGCCAAGCACCGGGACAGGACACAGATACGCAGTATTTT. Protein: CASSQAPGQDTDTQYF.

The J gene is TRBJ2-1, the V gene TRBV12-3 or TRBV12-4, with TRBD1 matching over 7 bases. Trimming at V came to 5 bases and at J to 2 bases, leaving 6 bases not matched to a gene. The CDR3 loop spans 15 amino acids. In nucleotides, the CDR3 is TGTGCCAGCAGTAGCAGGACAGGCCCCTACAATGAGCAGTTCTTC. It is translated as CASSSRTGPYNEQFF.

The V and J genes are TRBV5-1 and TRBJ1-3, with D uncertain. CDR1 SGHRS and CDR2 YFSETQ come from the germline V gene. Between the trimmed V and J ends, which lost 1 base and 0 bases, there was a span of 2 bases. The CDR3 has 13 residues. CDR3 in DNA: TGCGCCAGCAGCTTGAACTCTGGAAACACCATATATTTT. Translation: CASSLNSGNTIYF.